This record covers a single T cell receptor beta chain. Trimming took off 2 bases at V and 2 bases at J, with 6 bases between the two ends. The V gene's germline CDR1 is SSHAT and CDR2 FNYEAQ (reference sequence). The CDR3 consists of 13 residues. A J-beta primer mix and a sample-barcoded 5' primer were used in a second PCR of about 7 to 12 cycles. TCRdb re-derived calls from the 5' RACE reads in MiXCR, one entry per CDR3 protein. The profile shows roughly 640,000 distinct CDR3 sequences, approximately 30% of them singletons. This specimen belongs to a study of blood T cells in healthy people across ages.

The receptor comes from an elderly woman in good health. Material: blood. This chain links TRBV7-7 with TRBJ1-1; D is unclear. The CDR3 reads CASSLYANTEAFF. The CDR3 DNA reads TGTGCCAGCAGCTTATACGCAAACACTGAAGCTTTCTTT.